The rows below give T cell receptor beta chains drawn from one sample of a study of blood T cell repertoires in COVID-19. TCRdb keeps only in-frame clones here, not all; method: immunoSEQ multiplex PCR. This table has 150,000 or so clones, approximately 93% appearing once. The specimen was peripheral blood. The receptors derive from a woman aged 60 to 75 with COVID-19, enrolled during active disease. Both conserved end residues are part of each CDR3. A D gene is named only where the DNA matches it firmly. Not all rows give a size; the values are once, few, many and, for expanded clones, a class.

cdr3_length d_call clone_size j_call v_call cdr3_aa cdr3_nt
19 TRBD1 NA TRBJ1-2 TRBV4-3 CASSLGPGTEGEEDYGYTF TGCGCCAGCAGTCTTGGACCCGGGACAGAAGGGGAAGAGGATTATGGCTACACCTTC
16 TRBD1 NA TRBJ1-1 TRBV5-1 CASSSSRGRMNTEAFF TGCGCCAGCAGCTCTTCCAGGGGGAGGATGAACACTGAAGCTTTCTTT
15 NA NA TRBJ1-4 TRBV15 CATSYSGLPNEKLFF TGTGCCACCAGCTACTCGGGACTCCCGAATGAAAAACTGTTTTTT
15 NA many TRBJ1-6 TRBV18 CASSPQGSYNSPLHF TGTGCCAGCTCACCTCAGGGATCCTATAATTCACCCCTCCACTTT
14 NA NA TRBJ2-3 TRBV7-3 CASSGRDSLDTQYF TGTGCCAGCAGCGGAAGGGACTCCCTAGATACGCAGTATTTT
15 TRBD2 NA TRBJ2-7 TRBV7-2 CASSVSSGADYEQYF TGTGCCAGCAGCGTAAGTAGCGGGGCGGATTACGAGCAGTACTTC
14 NA few TRBJ1-5 TRBV25-1 CASSPQGRGTPQHF TGTGCCAGCAGTCCACAGGGACGGGGAACGCCCCAGCATTTT
14 TRBD1 NA TRBJ2-2 TRBV29-1 CSVAGQMNTGELFF TGCAGCGTTGCGGGACAGATGAACACCGGGGAGCTGTTTTTT
14 NA NA TRBJ2-1 TRBV13 CASSPRTVSNEQFF TGTGCCAGCAGCCCCCGGACAGTTAGCAATGAGCAGTTCTTC
15 NA NA TRBJ2-6 TRBV7-2 CASSEQGRRANVLTF TGTGCCAGCAGCGAACAGGGTCGTCGGGCCAACGTCCTGACTTTC
15 NA once TRBJ1-5 TRBV18 CASSLTLDSNQPQHF TGTGCCAGCTCACTCACCCTAGATAGCAATCAGCCCCAGCATTTT
12 NA NA TRBJ1-2 TRBV30 CAWSSYRVGYTF TGTGCCTGGAGTTCATACAGGGTTGGCTACACCTTC
16 TRBD1 NA TRBJ2-3 TRBV4-3 CASSRQGQGPTDTQYF TGCGCCAGCAGCCGCCAAGGACAGGGCCCCACAGATACGCAGTATTTT
15 TRBD2 NA TRBJ2-7 TRBV3-1/TRBV3-2 CASSPGLAPSYEQYF TGTGCCAGCAGCCCGGGACTAGCCCCGTCATACGAGCAGTACTTC
13 TRBD1 NA TRBJ1-1 TRBV6-1 CASSGQGNTEAFF TGTGCCAGCAGTGGACAGGGAAACACTGAAGCTTTCTTT
15 NA NA TRBJ1-2 TRBV19 CASSPLRGVNYGYTF TGTGCCAGTAGTCCCCTACGGGGTGTTAACTATGGCTACACCTTC
15 TRBD1 NA TRBJ1-5 TRBV6-5 CASRSGQVTNQPQHF TGTGCCAGCAGATCCGGACAGGTGACAAATCAGCCCCAGCATTTT
16 TRBD2 few TRBJ2-1 TRBV18 CASSPAPSGPYNEQFF TGTGCCAGCTCACCAGCCCCTAGCGGCCCTTACAATGAGCAGTTCTTC
14 TRBD1 few TRBJ1-5 TRBV19 CASSRQGLGQPQHF TGTGCCAGTAGCCGACAGGGTCTAGGTCAGCCCCAGCATTTT
15 TRBD1 NA TRBJ1-4 TRBV7-2 CASSPDRASNEKLFF TGTGCCAGCAGCCCAGACAGGGCCTCTAATGAAAAACTGTTTTTT
15 NA NA TRBJ1-3 TRBV9 CASSPSRGAGNTIYF TGTGCCAGCAGCCCATCCCGGGGGGCTGGAAACACCATATATTTT
14 NA NA TRBJ1-1 TRBV15 CATSRGGLGTEAFF TGTGCCACCAGCAGAGGGGGGCTCGGGACTGAAGCTTTCTTT
15 TRBD1 few TRBJ1-6 TRBV12-5 CASGPGGSYNSPLHF TGTGCTAGTGGCCCAGGGGGCTCCTATAATTCACCCCTCCACTTT
13 TRBD1 once TRBJ2-7 TRBV12-3/TRBV12-4 CASSYGTAYEQYF TGTGCCAGCAGTTACGGGACAGCCTACGAGCAGTACTTC
19 TRBD2 NA TRBJ2-3 TRBV4-3 CASSQDLPRLAGGPDTQYF TGCGCCAGCAGCCAAGATCTTCCCCGACTAGCGGGGGGTCCAGATACGCAGTATTTT
13 TRBD1 NA TRBJ1-5 TRBV19 CASSGTGNQPQHF TGTGCCAGTTCCGGGACAGGGAATCAGCCCCAGCATTTT
14 NA NA TRBJ1-2 TRBV7-2 CASSLAGEGYGYTF TGTGCCAGCAGCTTAGCGGGGGAGGGATATGGCTACACCTTC
15 TRBD1 NA TRBJ1-2 TRBV6-5 CASRESGQGNYGYTF TGTGCCAGCAGAGAGTCGGGACAGGGAAACTATGGCTACACCTTC
14 TRBD1 NA TRBJ1-1 TRBV7-2 CASSFRQGGTEAFF TGTGCCAGCAGCTTCAGACAGGGAGGCACTGAAGCTTTCTTT